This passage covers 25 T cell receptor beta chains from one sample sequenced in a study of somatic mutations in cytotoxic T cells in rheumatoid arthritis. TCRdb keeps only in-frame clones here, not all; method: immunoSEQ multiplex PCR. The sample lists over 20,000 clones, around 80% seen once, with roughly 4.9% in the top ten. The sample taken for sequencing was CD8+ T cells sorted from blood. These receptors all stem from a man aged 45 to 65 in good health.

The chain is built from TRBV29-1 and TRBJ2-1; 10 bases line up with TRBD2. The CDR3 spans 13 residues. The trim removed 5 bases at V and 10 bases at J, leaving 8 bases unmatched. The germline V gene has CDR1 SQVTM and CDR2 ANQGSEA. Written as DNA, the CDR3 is TGCAGCGTTCGTGGACTAGCGGACCCCGAGCAGTTCTTC. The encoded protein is CSVRGLADPEQFF.

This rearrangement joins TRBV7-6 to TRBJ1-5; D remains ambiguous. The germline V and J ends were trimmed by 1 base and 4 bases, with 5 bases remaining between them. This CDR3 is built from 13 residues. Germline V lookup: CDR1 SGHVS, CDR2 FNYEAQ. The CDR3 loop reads CASSLDPNQPQHF. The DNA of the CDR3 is TGTGCCAGCAGCTTAGACCCAAATCAGCCCCAGCATTTT.

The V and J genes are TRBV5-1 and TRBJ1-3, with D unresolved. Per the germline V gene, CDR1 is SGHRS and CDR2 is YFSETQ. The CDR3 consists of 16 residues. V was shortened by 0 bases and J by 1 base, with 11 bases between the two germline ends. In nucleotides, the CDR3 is TGCGCCAGCAGCTTGGACCTGGGGATGTCTGGAAACACCATATATTTT. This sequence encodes CASSLDLGMSGNTIYF.

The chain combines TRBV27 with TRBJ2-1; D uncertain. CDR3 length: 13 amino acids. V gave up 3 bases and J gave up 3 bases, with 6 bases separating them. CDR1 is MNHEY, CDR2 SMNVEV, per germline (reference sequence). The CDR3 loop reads CASSFGGYNEQFF. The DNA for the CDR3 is TGTGCCAGCAGTTTTGGCGGCTACAATGAGCAGTTCTTC.

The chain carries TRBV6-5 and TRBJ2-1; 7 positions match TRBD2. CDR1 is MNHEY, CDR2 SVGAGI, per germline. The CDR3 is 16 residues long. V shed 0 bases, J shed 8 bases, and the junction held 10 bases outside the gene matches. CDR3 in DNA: TGTGCCAGCAGTTACTCGAGAGGGAGGGTTTCCTATGAGCAGTTCTTC. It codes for CASSYSRGRVSYEQFF.

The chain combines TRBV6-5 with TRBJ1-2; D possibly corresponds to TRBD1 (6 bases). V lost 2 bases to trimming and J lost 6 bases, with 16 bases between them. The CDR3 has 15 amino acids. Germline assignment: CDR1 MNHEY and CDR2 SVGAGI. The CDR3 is CASSYIQGVVDGYTF. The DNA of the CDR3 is TGTGCCAGCAGTTACATACAGGGCGTAGTGGATGGCTACACCTTC.

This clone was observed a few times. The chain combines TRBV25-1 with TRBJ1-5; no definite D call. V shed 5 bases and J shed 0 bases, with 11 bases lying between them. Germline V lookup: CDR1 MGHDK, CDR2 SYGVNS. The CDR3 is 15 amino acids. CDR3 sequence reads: CASSRTGDSNQPQHF. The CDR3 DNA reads TGTGCCAGCAGTCGGACTGGAGATAGCAATCAGCCCCAGCATTTT.

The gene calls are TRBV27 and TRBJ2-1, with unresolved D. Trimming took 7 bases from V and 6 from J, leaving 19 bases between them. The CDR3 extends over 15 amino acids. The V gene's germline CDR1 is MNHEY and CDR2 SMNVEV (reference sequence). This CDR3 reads CASTPSRGIINEQFF. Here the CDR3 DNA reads TGTGCCAGCACCCCTAGTCGTGGGATTATCAATGAGCAGTTCTTC.

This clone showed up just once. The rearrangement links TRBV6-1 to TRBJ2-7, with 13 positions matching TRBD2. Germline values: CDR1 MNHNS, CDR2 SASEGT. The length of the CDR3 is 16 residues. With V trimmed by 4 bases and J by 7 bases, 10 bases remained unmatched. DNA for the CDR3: TGTGCCAGCAGTGCCGGGACTAGCGGGACCAGTAGGGAGCAGTACTTC. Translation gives CASSAGTSGTSREQYF.

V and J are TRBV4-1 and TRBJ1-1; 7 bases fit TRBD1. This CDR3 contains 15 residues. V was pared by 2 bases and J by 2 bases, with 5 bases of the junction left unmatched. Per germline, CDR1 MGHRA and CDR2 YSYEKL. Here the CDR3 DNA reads TGCGCCAGCAGCCAAACAGGGGTCGAAAACACTGAAGCTTTCTTT. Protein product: CASSQTGVENTEAFF.

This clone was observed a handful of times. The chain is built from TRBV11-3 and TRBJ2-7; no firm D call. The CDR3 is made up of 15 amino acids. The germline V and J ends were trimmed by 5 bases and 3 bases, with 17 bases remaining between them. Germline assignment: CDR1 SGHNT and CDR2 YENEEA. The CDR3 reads CASSAVGNSRYEQYF. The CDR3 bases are TGTGCCAGCAGCGCTGTTGGGAATAGTCGCTACGAGCAGTACTTC.

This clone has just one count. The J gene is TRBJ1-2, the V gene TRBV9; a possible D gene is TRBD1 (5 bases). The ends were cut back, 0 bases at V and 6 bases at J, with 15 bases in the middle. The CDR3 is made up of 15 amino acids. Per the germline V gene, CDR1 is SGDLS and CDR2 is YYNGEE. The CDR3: CASSVDGDQFDGYTF. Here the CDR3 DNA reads TGTGCCAGCAGCGTAGATGGGGACCAATTCGATGGCTACACCTTC.

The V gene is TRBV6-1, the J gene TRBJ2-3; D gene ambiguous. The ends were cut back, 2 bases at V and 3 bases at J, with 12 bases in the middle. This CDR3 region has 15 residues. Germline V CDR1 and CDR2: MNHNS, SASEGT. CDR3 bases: TGTGCCAGCAGTGAATACGACGGCGGAACAGATACGCAGTATTTT. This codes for CASSEYDGGTDTQYF.

CDR3 nucleotide sequence: TGCAGCGTTGAAGGCCCCGGCGGGGGTTACGAGCAGTACTTC. It specifies CSVEGPGGGYEQYF. The chain has TRBV29-1 and TRBJ2-7, with 7 bases fitting TRBD2. V shed 1 base and J 4 bases; nucleotides not matched to a gene: 7. The CDR3 has 14 residues. Germline CDR1 reads SQVTM; CDR2 reads ANQGSEA.

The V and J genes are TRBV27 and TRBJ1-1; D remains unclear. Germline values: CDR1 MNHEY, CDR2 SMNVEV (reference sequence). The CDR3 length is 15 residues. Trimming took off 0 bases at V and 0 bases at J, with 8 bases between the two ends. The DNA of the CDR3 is TGTGCCAGCAGTTTATCGACGGTTATGAACACTGAAGCTTTCTTT. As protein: CASSLSTVMNTEAFF.

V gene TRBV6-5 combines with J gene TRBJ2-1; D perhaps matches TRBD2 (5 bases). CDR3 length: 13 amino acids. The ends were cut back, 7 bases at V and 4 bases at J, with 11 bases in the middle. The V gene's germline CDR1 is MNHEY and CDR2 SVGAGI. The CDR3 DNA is TGTGCCAGCACCCAAACGGGATACAATGAGCAGTTCTTC. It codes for CASTQTGYNEQFF.

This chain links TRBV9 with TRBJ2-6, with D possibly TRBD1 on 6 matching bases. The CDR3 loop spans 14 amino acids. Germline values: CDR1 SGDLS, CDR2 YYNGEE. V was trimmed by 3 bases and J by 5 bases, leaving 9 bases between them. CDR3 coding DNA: TGTGCCAGCAGCGGTACAGGGAGGGCCAACGTCCTGACTTTC. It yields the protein CASSGTGRANVLTF.

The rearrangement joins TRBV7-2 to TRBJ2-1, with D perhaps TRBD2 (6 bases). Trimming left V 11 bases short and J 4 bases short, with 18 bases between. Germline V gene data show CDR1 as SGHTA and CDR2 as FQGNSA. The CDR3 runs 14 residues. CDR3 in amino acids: CAGGITRGYNEQFF. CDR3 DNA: TGTGCCGGAGGGATTACACGAGGGTACAATGAGCAGTTCTTC.

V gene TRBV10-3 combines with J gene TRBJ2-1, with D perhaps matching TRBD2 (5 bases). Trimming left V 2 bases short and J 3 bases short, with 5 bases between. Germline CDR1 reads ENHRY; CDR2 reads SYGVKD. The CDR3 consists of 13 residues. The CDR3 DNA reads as TGTGCCATCAGTGAGGACTACTACAATGAGCAGTTCTTC. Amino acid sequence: CAISEDYYNEQFF.

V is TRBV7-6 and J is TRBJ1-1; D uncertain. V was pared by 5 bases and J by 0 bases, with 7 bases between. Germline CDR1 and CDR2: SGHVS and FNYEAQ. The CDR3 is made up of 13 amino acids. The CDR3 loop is CASSPGMNTEAFF. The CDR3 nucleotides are TGTGCCAGCAGCCCCGGAATGAACACTGAAGCTTTCTTT.

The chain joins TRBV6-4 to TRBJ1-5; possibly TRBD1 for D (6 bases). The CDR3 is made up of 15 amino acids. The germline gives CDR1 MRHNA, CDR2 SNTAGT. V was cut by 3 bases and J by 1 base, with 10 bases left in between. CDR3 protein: CASSENTGSNQPQHF. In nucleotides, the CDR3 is TGTGCCAGCAGTGAAAACACAGGGAGCAATCAGCCCCAGCATTTT.

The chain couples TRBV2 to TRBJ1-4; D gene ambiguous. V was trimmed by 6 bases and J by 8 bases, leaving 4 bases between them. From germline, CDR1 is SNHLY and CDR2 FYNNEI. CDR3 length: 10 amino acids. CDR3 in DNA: TGTGCCAGCAGAGGGGAAAAACTGTTTTTT. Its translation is CASRGEKLFF. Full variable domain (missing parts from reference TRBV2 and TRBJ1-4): EPEVTQTPSHQVTQMGQEVILRCVPISNHLYFYWYRQILGQKVEFLVSFYNNEISEKSEIFDDQFSVERPDGSNFTLKIRSTKLEDSAMYFCASRGEKLFFGSGTQLSVL.

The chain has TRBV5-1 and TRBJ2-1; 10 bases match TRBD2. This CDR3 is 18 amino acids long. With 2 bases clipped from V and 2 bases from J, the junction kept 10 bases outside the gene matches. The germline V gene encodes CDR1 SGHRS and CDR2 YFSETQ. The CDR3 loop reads CASSFLAGALGPYNEQFF. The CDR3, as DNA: TGCGCCAGCAGCTTCCTAGCGGGAGCTTTGGGACCCTACAATGAGCAGTTCTTC.

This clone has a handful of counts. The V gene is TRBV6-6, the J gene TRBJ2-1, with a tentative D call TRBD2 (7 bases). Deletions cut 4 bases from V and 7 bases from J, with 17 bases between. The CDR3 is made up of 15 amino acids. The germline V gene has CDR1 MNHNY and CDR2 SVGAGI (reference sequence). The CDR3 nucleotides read TGTGCCAGCAGTTTCTCCGAGGGGGAGGGGAATGAGCAGTTCTTC. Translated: CASSFSEGEGNEQFF.

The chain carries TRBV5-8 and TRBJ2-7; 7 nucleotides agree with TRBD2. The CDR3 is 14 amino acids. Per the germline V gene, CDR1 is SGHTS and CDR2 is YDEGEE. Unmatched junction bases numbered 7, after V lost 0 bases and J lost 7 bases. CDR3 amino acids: CASSLVASGREQYF. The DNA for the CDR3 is TGTGCCAGCAGCTTGGTGGCTAGCGGAAGGGAGCAGTACTTC.